Following are 4 T cell receptor beta chains from one sample sequenced in a study of T cell changes during pregnancy in multiple sclerosis. Profiled with immunoSEQ multiplex PCR; TCRdb holds only in-frame clones, not every one. The repertoire holds fewer than 75,000 clones, with roughly nine tenths as singletons. Sequencing used peripheral blood, obtained in the second trimester of pregnancy. Receptor source: a female donor with multiple sclerosis, enrolled in a pregnancy study.

V is TRBV6-6 and J is TRBJ1-2; a weak D match, TRBD1 (6 bases). Trimming took off 5 bases at V and 4 bases at J, with 11 bases between the two ends. The CDR3 has 13 residues. CDR1 and CDR2 from the germline V gene are MNHNY and SVGAGI (reference sequence). Here the CDR3 DNA reads TGTGCCAGCAGTGCCGCAGGGGCCTATGGCTACACCTTC. Its translation is CASSAAGAYGYTF.

The V and J genes are TRBV7-9 and TRBJ2-5, with TRBD2 identical over 7 bases. The germline CDR1 and CDR2 sequences are SEHNR and FQNEAQ (reference sequence). The CDR3 is made up of 14 amino acids. V was pared by 6 bases and J by 4 bases, with 8 bases of the junction left unmatched. The CDR3 sequence is CASRVSGTGETQYF. The CDR3 region has the DNA TGTGCCAGCAGGGTCAGCGGGACCGGAGAGACCCAGTACTTC.

The J gene is TRBJ2-4, the V gene TRBV18, with 10 bases that match TRBD1. Trimming cost V 3 bases and J 0 bases; bases outside gene matches: 5. CDR1 KGHSH and CDR2 LQKENI come from the germline V gene. There are 17 residues in the CDR3. The CDR3 spells CASSPPGQGIAKNIQYF. In nucleotides, the CDR3 is TGTGCCAGCTCACCGCCGGGACAGGGGATAGCCAAAAACATTCAGTACTTC.

J is TRBJ2-5 and V is TRBV16; D gene uncertain. V lost 0 bases and J lost 1, with 9 bases in between. The CDR3 covers 15 residues. From germline, CDR1 is KGHSY and CDR2 FQNENV. The CDR3 loop is CASSQSTVVQETQYF. In DNA form, the CDR3 reads TGTGCCAGCAGCCAATCCACAGTGGTCCAAGAGACCCAGTACTTC. The whole variable domain, remainder taken from reference TRBV16 and TRBJ2-5, is GEEVAQTPKHLVRGEGQKAKLYCAPIKGHSYVFWYQQVLKNEFKFLISFQNENVFDETGMPKERFSAKCLPNSPCSLEIQATKLEDSAVYFCASSQSTVVQETQYFGPGTRLLVL.